These 5 T cell receptor beta chains originate from one sample sequenced in a study of CD8 T cells in ankylosing spondylitis. A single record per CDR3 protein comes from TCRdb applying MiXCR to the 5' RACE reads. The sample includes fewer than 250,000 distinct CDR3 sequences, about 10% of them seen just once. The sequenced sample was blood, either unsorted or a sorted T cell fraction (not recorded which). The receptors originated from a male donor with ankylosing spondylitis or in good health (not recorded which).

The chain recombines TRBV20-1 with TRBJ2-2; no definite D call. There are 13 residues in the CDR3. V lost 5 bases, J lost 0 bases, and 7 bases lay in between. CDR1 DFQATT and CDR2 SNEGSKA come from the germline V gene (reference sequence). The CDR3 coding sequence is TGCAGTGCTGGACCGTCGAACACCGGGGAGCTGTTTTTT. As protein: CSAGPSNTGELFF.

V is TRBV20-1 and J is TRBJ2-5; D ambiguous. The CDR3 loop spans 11 amino acids. V was shortened by 8 bases and J by 5 bases, with 12 bases between the two germline ends. Germline V gives CDR1 DFQATT, CDR2 SNEGSKA (reference sequence). The CDR3 is CSSGDWETQYF. The CDR3 region has the DNA TGCAGTAGTGGGGATTGGGAGACCCAGTACTTC.

This clonotype was picked up many times. V gene TRBV11-3 combines with J gene TRBJ2-2; D is uncertain. The CDR3 has 13 residues. In germline, CDR1 is SGHNT, CDR2 YENEEA. V lost 1 base, J lost 8 bases, and 8 bases lay in between. CDR3 coding DNA: TGTGCCAGCAGCTTAGGGCGTCTGGGGGAGCTGTTTTTT. Encoded protein: CASSLGRLGELFF.

This clonotype was seen repeatedly, ten times or more. This chain links TRBV20-1 with TRBJ2-3, with 7 positions matching TRBD1. Trimming at V came to 5 bases and at J to 1 base, leaving 12 bases not matched to a gene. This CDR3 comprises 16 residues. CDR1 is DFQATT and CDR2 is SNEGSKA in the germline V gene (reference sequence). CDR3 region: CSAYRDRGWGTDTQYF. CDR3 nucleotides: TGCAGTGCTTACCGGGACAGAGGATGGGGCACAGATACGCAGTATTTT.

At least ten counts were recorded for this clonotype. This chain links TRBV6-5 with TRBJ2-2; tentative D call: TRBD1 (5 bases). The ends were cut back, 0 bases at V and 5 bases at J, with 10 bases in the middle. Germline V gene data show CDR1 as MNHEY and CDR2 as SVGAGI. There are 15 residues in the CDR3. The CDR3 DNA reads TGTGCCAGCAGTTACTCCGACAGTCGGACCGGGGAGCTGTTTTTT. This encodes CASSYSDSRTGELFF.